This TCR beta chain is drawn from a study of blood T cell repertoires in COVID-19 (TCRdb year 2020). Broadly, across the study: Samples from collaborators originated in the United States, Italy and Spain and spanned both the acute and convalescent phases of COVID-19. The prospective study material was composed of cDNA or gDNA derived from T cells, B-cell-depleted T cells, or PBMCs. The repertoires were made available in a free public database intended to serve as a resource for research on the immune response to SARS-CoV-2. The sample metadata nearly always contained a de-identified subject ID, COVID-19 status, age in years and sex. Samples were obtained from the ongoing ImmuneRACE study (first 160 participants) and from approximately 1,200 subjects provided by 6 global collaborators. Deeply sampled blood TCRbeta repertoires from subjects exposed to, actively infected with, or recovered from COVID-19 were included in the dataset. Where HLA class I and class II types were available, the types were taken from metadata supplied by the sample provider, not from assay-based typing. The full study reports these points: The amount of clinical and demographic metadata varied by source and participant and was provided uncurated.

Collaborating institutions collected whole blood in K2EDTA tubes following their own protocols. For TCRbeta analysis, collaborators shipped samples in one of three forms: frozen whole blood, isolated PBMCs, or DNA extracted from either of those sample types. From the cysteine through the phenylalanine, the CDR3 covers 15 amino acids. Left in the record is the CDR3 DNA by itself, 45 bases read in frame from the first base. Relative to germline, V is 7 bases shorter and J is 8 bases shorter, with 26 bases between their ends. Sequences GTSNPN (CDR1) and SVGIG (CDR2) are obtained from the germline V gene (reference sequence). About this clone itself: This clone's antigen is unknown. Qualities for individual bases were not recorded, and no much larger clone is one base off.

TCRbeta CDR3 regions were amplified from genomic DNA by means of the immunoSEQ Assay, a bias-controlled multiplex PCR. Regarding the original processing steps: Nucleated cell counts per sample were estimated from amplification of reference gene primers within the assay. To quantify the absolute abundance of each unique TCRbeta CDR3 rearrangement, sequence reads were collapsed and filtered. For each sample, productive Simpson clonality was calculated by taking the square root of Simpson's diversity index across productive rearrangements. In TCRdb, the immuneACCESS table is reduced to in-frame sequences with V and J assigned. These tables do not hold every clone; where another copy was compared, an unresolved V gene accounts for under half, and the others remain unexplained. V, J and clone size derive from that table, while D and trimming were established from the DNA sequence. Here the sample has 350,000 to 550,000 clones; roughly 91% occur a single time. 4% to 4.5% of the sample is held by the ten biggest clonotypes.

Sequencing was performed on peripheral blood. The sequence derives from a woman younger than 45 with acute or convalescent COVID-19. In this chain, TRBV30 is recombined with TRBJ1-2; the D gene cannot be named for sure. The CDR3 is CALTLLRDVGRGYTF. The nucleotide sequence reads as follows: TGTGCCTTAACCTTACTACGGGATGTGGGAAGGGGCTACACCTTC.